A few counts support the clone carrying this T cell receptor beta chain. What it binds is unknown. These data originate in a study of vaccination effects on CD4 cells after COVID-19. Before sequencing took place, the ViraFEST assay used viral peptide pools to expand antigen-specific CD4+ T cells. Investigators separated out CD4+ T cells once less than 11 days of culture had passed. According to the study, vaccine recipients showed no prior SARS-CoV-2 infection and negative nucleocapsid antibodies. The data were produced by immunoSEQ multiplex PCR, yet TCRdb's version contains in-frame clones alone and is incomplete. The table includes about 48,000 clones, 79% detected once. There are 11 residues in the CDR3. Germline V gives CDR1 MDHEN, CDR2 SYDVKM. V lost 10 bases and J lost 5, with 11 bases in between. Points from the study as a whole: Cross-reactivity toward common cold coronaviruses was confined to only 1 of 255 vaccine-induced clones in healthy vaccinees. Marked clonal contraction of infection- and vaccine-induced clones was seen late after vaccination.

The sequence derives from a human donor who received a COVID-19 vaccine. This material consisted of CD4+ T cells from PBMCs cultured with HCoV-OC43 spike peptides, taken before COVID-19 vaccination. Subset defined: HCoV-OC43 spike overlapping peptide pool stimulation. This sequence joins TRBV28 and TRBJ2-5; D remains unclear. DNA for the CDR3: TGTGCCACCCACCTAGGGGAGACCCAGTACTTC. Translating it yields CATHLGETQYF.